These 10 T cell receptor beta chains were all obtained from the same sample, sequenced in a study of control samples from healthy donors and cancer patients. Clones were sequenced by immunoSEQ multiplex PCR, and TCRdb holds only the in-frame ones, with some missing. Counted here are around 190,000 clones, around 94% occurring once; the ten biggest clones make up 1.1% to 1.5%. Sequenced sample: blood. Source of these receptors: a man aged 25-45 years in good health.

The V and J genes are TRBV7-3 and TRBJ2-5; D is possibly TRBD1 or TRBD2 (7 bases each). From germline, CDR1 is SGHTA and CDR2 FQGTGA. There are 14 residues in the CDR3. Trimming cost V 3 bases and J 4 bases, with 12 bases left between them. In nucleotides, the CDR3 is TGTGCCAGCAGCTTGCAGGGGGAGGGAGAGACCCAGTACTTC. Protein: CASSLQGEGETQYF. The complete variable domain, with remaining parts taken from reference TRBV7-3 and TRBJ2-5, reads GAGVSQTPSNKVTEKGKYVELRCDPISGHTALYWYRQSLGQGPEFLIYFQGTGAADDSGLPNDRFFAVRPEGSVSTLKIQRTERGDSAVYLCASSLQGEGETQYFGPGTRLLVL.

This clone was seen just once. The V call is TRBV9, the J call TRBJ2-1; no clear D gene. Germline assignment: CDR1 SGDLS and CDR2 YYNGEE. Trimming took 4 bases from V and 7 from J, leaving 9 bases between them. The CDR3 runs 12 residues. The CDR3, as DNA: TGTGCCAGCAGCCCGCAGGAGAATGAGCAGTTCTTC. Translated: CASSPQENEQFF.

This clone was seen more than once but under ten times. The rearrangement joins TRBV7-8 to TRBJ1-2, with D perhaps TRBD1 (5 bases). Germline CDR1 is SGHVS and CDR2 is FQNEAQ. CDR3 length: 15 amino acids. V lost 1 base, J lost 0 bases, and 9 bases lay in between. Here the CDR3 reads CASSLVEGPNYGYTF. CDR3 sequence (DNA): TGTGCCAGCAGCTTAGTTGAGGGGCCTAACTATGGCTACACCTTC.

The rearrangement joins TRBV25-1 to TRBJ1-6; no firm D call. The CDR3 covers 13 residues. Trimming removed 6 bases at V and 8 bases at J, with 11 bases between. Looked up from germline, CDR1 is MGHDK and CDR2 is SYGVNS. The CDR3 region has the DNA TGTGCCAGCAGGCAGGAGGCCTATTCACCCCTCCACTTT. Protein sequence: CASRQEAYSPLHF.

The genes are TRBV14 and TRBJ1-2, with no clear D. V was clipped by 4 bases and J by 4 bases, with 10 bases between them. CDR1 and CDR2 (germline): SGHDN, FVKESK. There are 13 residues in the CDR3. The CDR3 DNA is TGTGCCAGCAGCCCAACCACCTTCTATGGCTACACCTTC. It translates to CASSPTTFYGYTF.

The chain joins TRBV6-2 or TRBV6-3 to TRBJ2-5; a weak D match, TRBD2 (5 bases). This CDR3 spans 15 amino acids. Deletions cut 2 bases from V and 6 bases from J, with 16 bases between. Germline CDR1 MNHEY, CDR2 SVGEGT. The CDR3 reads CASSYPGEGQKTQYF. CDR3 DNA: TGTGCCAGCAGTTACCCCGGGGAAGGGCAAAAGACCCAGTACTTC.

This chain connects TRBV3-1 (or the pseudogene TRBV3-2) to TRBJ2-7, with D possibly TRBD2 on 5 matching bases. Germline CDR1 and CDR2: LGHDT and YNNKEL (reference sequence). Trimming took 4 bases from V and 2 from J, leaving 9 bases between them. There are 13 residues in the CDR3. The CDR3 protein is CASSRGRPYEQYF. CDR3 in DNA: TGTGCCAGCAGCCGAGGGCGACCCTACGAGCAGTACTTC.

The chain links TRBV6-6 to TRBJ1-1; D gene ambiguous. This CDR3 has 14 amino acids. Trimming took off 2 bases at V and 4 bases at J, with 11 bases between the two ends. CDR1 and CDR2 from the germline V gene are MNHNY and SVGAGI (reference sequence). The CDR3 sequence: CASSYGKGSTEAFF. CDR3 DNA: TGTGCCAGCAGTTACGGAAAGGGATCCACTGAAGCTTTCTTT.

The chain carries TRBV11-2 and TRBJ1-1; 7 nucleotides line up with TRBD1. Germline-derived CDR1 and CDR2 are SGHAT and FQNNGV. The CDR3 is 15 residues long. The V and J ends lost 4 bases and 2 bases, in that order; junction bases with no gene match: 7. The CDR3, as DNA: TGTGCCAGCAGCTCCAGCGACAGGGCAAACACTGAAGCTTTCTTT. This gives the protein CASSSSDRANTEAFF.

CDR3: CASSFAGDSGNTIYF. The CDR3 nucleotides read TGCGCCAGCAGCTTCGCAGGGGACTCTGGAAACACCATATATTTT. The rearrangement links TRBV5-1 to TRBJ1-3, with a possible D match to TRBD1 (6 bases). In germline, CDR1 is SGHRS, CDR2 YFSETQ. CDR3 size: 15 residues. V lost 2 bases, J lost 0 bases, and 9 bases lay in between.